These T cell receptor beta chains were read from a single sample in a study of cytomegalovirus exposure and HLA in healthy donors. Sequencing used immunoSEQ multiplex PCR; TCRdb keeps in-frame clones, though not all of them. The sample includes some 120,000 clones, 70% to 80% seen only once; the top ten take around 3.6%. Sequenced input: PBMCs. These receptors came from a man younger than 40 in good health and CMV-seronegative. Both conserved end residues are trimmed from each CDR3. D genes are given only for firm matches. Size values are once, few and many counts, or a class for expanded clones, and some rows have none.

TRBV14	TRBD1	TRBJ2-3	.	ASSQDRGQSKDTQY
TRBV28	TRBD1	TRBJ1-5	once	ASSRGQDKIQH
TRBV4-1	.	.	.	ASSQAPPPPYEQY
TRBV6-1	TRBD1	TRBJ2-7	few	ASTSGGTGRYEQY
TRBV28	.	TRBJ2-7	.	ASSLRGTPLRVYEQY
TRBV5-1	.	TRBJ2-7	.	ASGEGDYEQY
TRBV19	TRBD2	TRBJ2-7	.	ASSSGGGSYEQY
TRBV29-1	.	TRBJ1-2	.	SVRPSDYGYT
TRBV5-6	.	TRBJ2-2	few	ASSSRQGGTGELF
TRBV6-5	.	TRBJ2-2	.	ASSPGSLSGELF
TRBV5-1	.	TRBJ2-7	once	ASSFGLAGLSSYEQY
TRBV15	.	TRBJ2-3	.	ATSTWTGTDTQY
TRBV11-3	.	TRBJ1-6	.	ASRLSFRGGSPLH
TRBV27	.	TRBJ1-6	.	ASSFVGSSYNSPLH
TRBV18	.	TRBJ1-5	.	ASSPRESLSNQPQH
TRBV7-2	.	TRBJ2-2	.	ASSLARGSANTGELF
TRBV19	.	TRBJ1-5	.	ASSWGVDQPQH
TRBV9	TRBD1	TRBJ2-7	.	ASSVDIGGGQY
TRBV27	TRBD2	TRBJ2-1	.	ASIPTSGRAGGEQF
TRBV29-1	TRBD1	TRBJ2-2	few	SARDSNTGELF
TRBV27	.	TRBJ2-2	.	ASSLDRTIANTGELF
TRBV7-2	.	TRBJ2-5	.	ASSLSKWSETQY
TRBV7-2	.	TRBJ2-5	few	ASSYREVAQY
TRBV6-1	.	TRBJ1-1	.	ASSQGRWAEAF
TRBV7-8	.	TRBJ2-4	.	ASSLEWKPPEGIQY
TRBV14	.	TRBJ2-1	.	ASSLRGGATYNEQF
TRBV5-1	.	TRBJ1-1	once	ASSEGSRTEAF
TRBV5-1	TRBD1	TRBJ1-3	.	ASSWGDRSSGNTIY
TRBV5-6	TRBD2	.	.	ASSPGGAGGAPYEQY
TRBV7-9	TRBD1	TRBJ2-6	.	ASSSTGTNSGANVLT
TRBV5-4	TRBD2	TRBJ2-2	.	ASSRGLAGAGTGELF
TRBV30	TRBD2	TRBJ2-7	.	AWSPVAGGRFDEQY
TRBV30	TRBD1	TRBJ2-7	.	AWKQGFYEQY
TRBV6-5	.	TRBJ1-1	.	ASSRNREMNTEAF
TRBV19	.	TRBJ1-5	.	ASSWQAQYSNQPQH